This T cell receptor (beta chain) comes out of a study of T cell repertoires in cytomegalovirus infection. The ends lost 7 bases at V and 0 bases at J; junction bases unmatched: 12. The CDR3 sequence is 19 residues long. TCRdb reprocessed the reads via MiXCR and lists one record per CDR3 protein. The sample yields roughly 600,000 distinct CDR3 sequences, 20% to 25% seen once. The chain uses TRBV12-3 or TRBV12-4 and TRBJ2-1; 13 bases are shared with TRBD2. Sequenced: CD8+ T cells from PBMCs. The sequence came from a human donor in good health (CMV status not recorded). Some clones in this sample may be carry-over from other donors' samples. CDR3 loop: CASTFWTSGGSSSYNEQFF. The CDR3 region has the DNA TGTGCCAGCACCTTTTGGACTAGCGGGGGCTCTAGCTCCTACAATGAGCAGTTCTTC.